This T cell receptor beta chain is drawn from a study of blood T cells in healthy people across ages. Then a second PCR, running about 7 to 11 cycles, was carried out with a sample-barcoded 5' primer and a J-beta primer mix. Each cDNA was tagged by a template-switch adaptor containing 12 random nucleotides. Each of the samples gave a minimum of 2.5 million paired-end reads that contained CDR3. A single record per CDR3 protein comes from TCRdb applying MiXCR to the 5' RACE reads. The top ten hold around 4% of the sample, which has about 1.5 million distinct CDR3 sequences, 35% to 45% seen once. Germline-derived CDR1 and CDR2 are MNHEY and SMNVEV (reference sequence). The CDR3 has 14 residues. The J segment lost 12 bases and the V segment lost 3 bases, leaving 8 bases of the junction unmatched. No fewer than 7 million PBMCs went into each sample. Total RNA extraction produced at least 5.5 micrograms (per sample) for the study.

The chain has TRBV27 and TRBJ2-6; 7 nucleotides align to TRBD1. The sequence was obtained from a woman between 18 and 29 years old in good health. The specimen was blood. The CDR3 nucleotides are TGTGCCAGCAGTTTGACAGGGTTATCGGGCGTCCTGACTTTC. This codes for CASSLTGLSGVLTF.